A selection of T cell receptor beta chains follows, all from one sample in a study of T cell responses to AZD1222 COVID-19 vaccine. TCRdb's table, derived via immunoSEQ multiplex PCR, lists solely in-frame clones and lacks some. Among approximately 91,000 clones listed, roughly 84% were seen once. This sample comprised peripheral blood, obtained on day 0 of AZD1222 vaccination. These receptors all stem from an adult in good health. CDR3s include the opening cysteine and the closing phenylalanine or tryptophan. The D gene is left open where the match is weak. Clone size, where shown, is once, few, many, or a class for clones that have expanded.

J gene: TRBJ1-1
V gene: TRBV7-2
D gene: -
clone size: -
CDR3 protein: CASSWTVDTEAFF
CDR3 DNA: TGTGCCAGCAGTTGGACCGTTGACACTGAAGCTTTCTTT

J gene: TRBJ1-1
V gene: TRBV29-1
D gene: -
clone size: -
CDR3 protein: CSVENSDTEAFF
CDR3 DNA: TGCAGCGTTGAAAACAGTGACACTGAAGCTTTCTTT

J gene: TRBJ1-4
V gene: TRBV13
D gene: TRBD1
clone size: -
CDR3 protein: CASSLGLGTGVEKLFF
CDR3 DNA: TGTGCCAGCAGCTTAGGTTTAGGGACAGGGGTCGAAAAACTGTTTTTT

J gene: TRBJ1-6
V gene: TRBV4-1
D gene: -
clone size: few
CDR3 protein: CASSQDQSSYNSPLHF
CDR3 DNA: TGCGCCAGCAGCCAAGATCAGAGCTCCTATAATTCACCCCTCCACTTT

J gene: TRBJ2-7
V gene: TRBV3-1/TRBV3-2
D gene: -
clone size: once
CDR3 protein: CASSRQVYEQYF
CDR3 DNA: TGTGCCAGCAGCCGACAGGTCTACGAGCAGTACTTC

J gene: TRBJ2-3
V gene: TRBV9
D gene: -
clone size: -
CDR3 protein: CASSVAGSALGTDTQYF
CDR3 DNA: TGTGCCAGCAGCGTAGCTGGTAGCGCCTTGGGAACTGATACGCAGTATTTT

J gene: TRBJ2-1
V gene: TRBV29-1
D gene: TRBD1
clone size: -
CDR3 protein: CSVALSQGSEQFF
CDR3 DNA: TGCAGCGTTGCCCTCTCACAGGGGTCTGAGCAGTTCTTC

J gene: TRBJ2-7
V gene: TRBV11-2
D gene: -
clone size: -
CDR3 protein: CASSLLRDGEQYF
CDR3 DNA: TGTGCCAGCAGCCTGCTCCGGGACGGTGAGCAGTACTTC

J gene: TRBJ1-6
V gene: TRBV7-2
D gene: TRBD1
clone size: -
CDR3 protein: CASSLARQGDNSPLHF
CDR3 DNA: TGTGCCAGCAGCTTAGCCCGACAGGGAGATAATTCACCCCTCCACTTT

J gene: TRBJ2-1
V gene: TRBV4-3
D gene: -
clone size: -
CDR3 protein: CASSQQRGADEQFF
CDR3 DNA: TGCGCCAGCAGCCAACAAAGGGGGGCCGATGAGCAGTTCTTC

J gene: TRBJ2-3
V gene: TRBV5-1
D gene: -
clone size: -
CDR3 protein: CASSLEPAFTDTQYF
CDR3 DNA: TGCGCCAGCAGCTTGGAACCCGCTTTCACAGATACGCAGTATTTT